This TCR beta chain was retrieved from a study of CD8 T cells in Susac syndrome. Study-level information: There were Susac syndrome patients who were therapy-naive at blood draw, others on corticosteroids, and others on intravenous immunoglobulin alone.

When the RNA was reverse transcribed, random hexamers were used with an input of roughly 0.45 to 1 ug. TCRdb re-derived calls from the immunoSEQ multiplex PCR reads in MiXCR, one entry per CDR3 protein. Of under 70,000 distinct CDR3 sequences listed, 85% to 95% are singletons. Sequencing of TCR beta drew on CD8+ and CD4+ T cells from blood. Isolation of CD8+ and CD4+ T cells was performed negatively, whereas enrichment of TEMRA cells was done by FACS. Study-level points and caveats: In total CD8+ repertoires, roughly 16 Susac-specific public clones were detected, and CD8+ TEMRA repertoires contained four to six.

Remarks on this clonotype: Its antigen is unidentified.

This CDR3 contains 14 residues. Germline CDR1 LGHNA, CDR2 YSLEER. The V end was cut by 0 bases, the J end by 4 bases, with 10 bases between. This TCR was recovered from a human donor with Susac syndrome. The chain carries TRBV4-3 and TRBJ2-7; D uncertain. Source material: CD8+ T cells from PBMCs. CDR3 DNA sequence: TGCGCCAGCAGCCAAGATCCTAACGGGTACGAGCAGTACTTC. It yields the protein CASSQDPNGYEQYF.